Below are 17 T cell receptor beta chains sequenced from a single sample in a study of cytomegalovirus exposure and HLA in healthy donors. Sequencing was performed with immunoSEQ multiplex PCR; in TCRdb, only in-frame clones are kept and a portion is missing. The sample contains about 160,000 clones, approximately 87% of which appear only once. Sequenced input: PBMCs. All receptors come from a woman in her twenties or thirties in good health and CMV-seronegative.

This chain connects TRBV29-1 to TRBJ2-5, with 10 bases lining up with TRBD2. Germline CDR1 and CDR2: SQVTM and ANQGSEA. The CDR3 length is 14 residues. The ends lost 5 bases at V and 5 bases at J; junction bases unmatched: 8. The CDR3 reads CSVLAGAGGETQYF. CDR3 coding DNA: TGCAGCGTTCTAGCGGGGGCGGGGGGTGAGACCCAGTACTTC.

This sequence joins TRBV7-8 and TRBJ1-4; tentatively, D is TRBD1 (5 bases). Trimming pared 4 bases from V and 4 bases from J, leaving 7 bases between. The CDR3 is made up of 13 amino acids. CDR1 is SGHVS and CDR2 is FQNEAQ in the germline V gene. The chain's CDR3 is CASSSQGNEKLFF. The CDR3 DNA follows: TGTGCCAGCAGCTCCCAGGGTAATGAAAAACTGTTTTTT.

The CDR3 spells CASTRGGGFYNEQFF. The CDR3 nucleotides are TGTGCCAGCACCCGTGGGGGGGGCTTCTACAATGAGCAGTTCTTC. The genes are TRBV28 and TRBJ2-1; TRBD2 might be the D (7 bases). Germline values: CDR1 MDHEN, CDR2 SYDVKM. V lost 7 bases, J lost 3 bases, and 16 bases lay in between. The CDR3 runs 15 residues.

V and J are TRBV5-1 and TRBJ1-1; D is ambiguous. The CDR3 is 15 amino acids. V dropped 0 bases and J dropped 0 bases, with 9 bases sitting between them. Germline V CDR1 and CDR2: SGHRS, YFSETQ. The CDR3 DNA reads as TGCGCCAGCAGCTTGGGGGGAGGCATGAACACTGAAGCTTTCTTT. Its protein product is CASSLGGGMNTEAFF.

The CDR3: CASRTQGRDTGELFF. CDR3 nucleotides: TGCGCCAGCAGAACCCAGGGGCGGGACACCGGGGAGCTGTTTTTT. The J gene is TRBJ2-2, the V gene TRBV5-1, with D maybe TRBD1 (6 bases). The CDR3 sequence is 15 residues long. Per germline, CDR1 SGHRS and CDR2 YFSETQ. Between the trimmed V and J ends, which lost 5 bases and 3 bases, there was a span of 14 bases.

This rearrangement joins TRBV2 to TRBJ1-3, with D perhaps TRBD1 (6 bases). Deletions cut 5 bases from V and 0 bases from J, with 14 bases between. Germline CDR1 and CDR2: SNHLY and FYNNEI. The CDR3 sequence is 16 residues long. The CDR3 spells CASSRGGGLSGNTIYF. The DNA of the CDR3 is TGTGCCAGCAGTAGAGGGGGGGGACTCTCTGGAAACACCATATATTTT.

This sequence joins TRBV28 and TRBJ2-3, with D tentatively TRBD1 (6 bases). Trimming took off 5 bases at V and 7 bases at J, with 19 bases between the two ends. CDR1 is MDHEN and CDR2 is SYDVKM in the germline V gene. CDR3 size: 15 residues. The chain's CDR3 is CASSALGASSYTQYF. DNA of the CDR3: TGTGCCAGCAGTGCTTTGGGGGCCAGTTCCTATACGCAGTATTTT.

This sequence joins TRBV11-2 and TRBJ1-1, with D hard to call. Germline V gives CDR1 SGHAT, CDR2 FQNNGV. V was cut by 0 bases and J by 0 bases, with 8 bases left in between. CDR3 length: 15 amino acids. The CDR3 spells CASSLDPVLNTEAFF. The CDR3 DNA reads TGTGCCAGCAGCTTAGATCCCGTGTTGAACACTGAAGCTTTCTTT. The full variable domain, with the rest looked up from reference TRBV11-2 and TRBJ1-1, is EAGVAQSPRYKIIEKRQSVAFWCNPISGHATLYWYQQILGQGPKLLIQFQNNGVVDDSQLPKDRFSAERLKGVDSTLKIQPAKLEDSAVYLCASSLDPVLNTEAFFGQGTRLTVV.

The chain employs TRBV7-9 and TRBJ2-6; D unresolved. The germline V and J ends were trimmed by 3 bases and 0 bases, with 6 bases remaining between them. The CDR3 extends over 15 amino acids. From germline, CDR1 is SEHNR and CDR2 FQNEAQ (reference sequence). The CDR3 nucleotides are TGTGCCAGCAGCTTCTTAAGCTCTGGGGCCAACGTCCTGACTTTC. This gives the protein CASSFLSSGANVLTF. The variable domain in full, with the rest retrieved from reference TRBV7-9 and TRBJ2-6, is DTGVSQNPRHKITKRGQNVTFRCDPISEHNRLYWYRQTLGQGPEFLTYFQNEAQLEKSRLLSDRFSAERPKGSFSTLEIQRTEQGDSAMYLCASSFLSSGANVLTFGAGSRLTVL.

J is TRBJ2-7 and V is TRBV20-1, with 7 bases that match TRBD1. CDR1 and CDR2 from the germline V gene are DFQATT and SNEGSKA (reference sequence). This CDR3 region has 11 residues. V was pared by 5 bases and J by 6 bases, with 4 bases of the junction left unmatched. The CDR3 is CSAYSGGEQYF. CDR3 sequence (DNA): TGCAGTGCTTATTCAGGGGGCGAGCAGTACTTC.

This chain links TRBV29-1 with TRBJ1-4; tentatively, D is TRBD1 (5 bases). Germline-derived CDR1 and CDR2 are SQVTM and ANQGSEA. V shed 6 bases and J shed 0 bases, with 8 bases lying between them. The CDR3 is 13 residues long. For the CDR3, the DNA is TGCAGCGTGATCAGGGCAACTAATGAAAAACTGTTTTTT. It encodes CSVIRATNEKLFF.

This sequence joins TRBV4-3 and TRBJ2-3, with 11 bases fitting TRBD2. The CDR3 totals 16 residues. From germline, CDR1 is LGHNA and CDR2 YSLEER. The V gene end was trimmed by 3 bases and the J gene end by 2 bases; junction bases not matched to a gene: 4. The CDR3 region has the DNA TGCGCCAGCAGCCAGCCGACTAGCGGGGTCACAGATACGCAGTATTTT. Protein sequence: CASSQPTSGVTDTQYF.

This rearrangement joins TRBV6-1 to TRBJ1-3, with D perhaps TRBD1 (6 bases). Germline CDR1 MNHNS, CDR2 SASEGT. V was cut by 4 bases and J by 0 bases, with 13 bases left in between. The CDR3 length is 16 residues. CDR3 bases: TGTGCCAGCAGTGGCCGGGTAGGGGGCTCTGGAAACACCATATATTTT. Translation gives CASSGRVGGSGNTIYF.

The rearrangement joins TRBV10-3 to TRBJ1-1, with D perhaps matching TRBD1 (6 bases). CDR3 size: 14 residues. V shed 3 bases and J shed 1 base, with 9 bases lying between them. The germline gives CDR1 ENHRY, CDR2 SYGVKD. The CDR3 reads CAISEGTPNTEAFF. CDR3 in DNA: TGTGCCATCAGTGAAGGGACACCGAACACTGAAGCTTTCTTT.

V is TRBV28 and J is TRBJ1-2; 9 bases are shared with TRBD1. CDR3 length equals 15 residues. The trim removed 2 bases at V and 5 bases at J, leaving 6 bases unmatched. Germline values: CDR1 MDHEN, CDR2 SYDVKM. CDR3 sequence reads: CASSLNVGTGYGYTF. The DNA for the CDR3 is TGTGCCAGCAGTTTAAATGTAGGGACAGGGTATGGCTACACCTTC.

The rearrangement joins TRBV2 to TRBJ2-5; the match to TRBD2 covers 15 bases. With V trimmed by 8 bases and J by 5 bases, 9 bases remained unmatched. The germline CDR1 and CDR2 sequences are SNHLY and FYNNEI. The CDR3 spans 16 residues. The CDR3 is CASSQGTSGRIETQYF. The CDR3 region has the DNA TGTGCCAGCTCCCAAGGGACTAGCGGGAGGATTGAGACCCAGTACTTC.

This chain links TRBV7-8 with TRBJ1-5; 10 bases match TRBD1. The germline gives CDR1 SGHVS, CDR2 FQNEAQ. This CDR3 has 15 amino acids. The V segment lost 5 bases and the J segment 4 bases; nucleotides outside the gene matches: 5. The DNA for the CDR3 is TGTGCCAGCAGCCAAGGGACAGGGGCAAATCAGCCCCAGCATTTT. Its translation is CASSQGTGANQPQHF.